Below are 3 T cell receptor beta chains sequenced from a single sample in a study of T cell responses to AZD1222 COVID-19 vaccine. Clones were sequenced by immunoSEQ multiplex PCR, and TCRdb holds only the in-frame ones, with some missing. The data contain about 68,000 clones, 88% of them singletons. Sequenced material: peripheral blood, taken on day 0 of AZD1222 vaccination. The receptors come from an adult in good health.

J is TRBJ2-2 and V is TRBV7-6; 8 bases are a match to TRBD2. V gave up 4 bases and J gave up 4 bases; unmatched junction bases: 5. CDR3 length: 15 amino acids. CDR1 and CDR2 from the germline V gene are SGHVS and FNYEAQ. The CDR3 DNA follows: TGTGCCAGCAGCTCCGACCGGGGGGGCACCGGGGAGCTGTTTTTT. Encoded protein: CASSSDRGGTGELFF.

V and J are TRBV7-9 and TRBJ2-5; D gene unclear. The V gene lost 5 bases and the J gene lost 4 bases, with 20 bases spanning the gap. Germline CDR1 is SEHNR and CDR2 is FQNEAQ (reference sequence). The CDR3 covers 16 residues. CDR3 coding DNA: TGTGCCAGCAGCCCCCTCCCTGTGCGGAGTGCAGAGACCCAGTACTTC. Translated, it gives CASSPLPVRSAETQYF.

The chain uses TRBV7-9 and TRBJ1-1, with 8 bases fitting TRBD1. Germline V gene lookup returns CDR1 SEHNR and CDR2 FQNEAQ (reference sequence). V lost 4 bases, J lost 4 bases, and 8 bases stayed unmatched. The CDR3 covers 15 residues. The CDR3, as DNA: TGTGCCAGCAGCTACGGACAGGGATTCTTCACTGAAGCTTTCTTT. Translating it yields CASSYGQGFFTEAFF.